These 13 T cell receptor beta chains were all obtained from the same sample, sequenced in a study of T cell responses to AZD1222 COVID-19 vaccine. This table comes from immunoSEQ multiplex PCR, and its TCRdb copy is limited to in-frame clones, with some not included. Among about 81,000 clones, 80% to 95% were seen once, and the ten largest hold around 8%. The sequencing here drew on peripheral blood, taken 28 days after the second AZD1222 dose. Source of these receptors: an adult who received the AZD1222 COVID-19 vaccine.

The chain has TRBV6-5 and TRBJ2-7; TRBD2 matches at 9 bases. The CDR3 loop spans 13 amino acids. V was pared by 8 bases and J by 3 bases, with 5 bases of the junction left unmatched. The germline V gene encodes CDR1 MNHEY and CDR2 SVGAGI. The CDR3 nucleotides are TGTGCCAGCTGTAGCGGGAGCGACTACGAGCAGTACTTC. Amino acid sequence: CASCSGSDYEQYF.

This chain connects TRBV19 to TRBJ2-7, with a tentative D call TRBD2 (6 bases). The CDR3 totals 12 residues. V was trimmed by 5 bases and J by 5 bases, leaving 10 bases between them. Per germline, CDR1 LNHDA and CDR2 SQIVND (reference sequence). The CDR3 loop reads CASSSGLNEQYF. The CDR3 DNA is TGTGCCAGTAGTTCCGGACTAAACGAGCAGTACTTC.

V and J are TRBV7-2 and TRBJ2-7, with 8 bases lining up with TRBD2. V lost 3 bases, J lost 2 bases, and 6 bases stayed unmatched. CDR1 is SGHTA, CDR2 FQGNSA, per germline. CDR3 length: 15 residues. CDR3 protein: CASSFQGLVPYEQYF. The CDR3 nucleotides read TGTGCCAGCAGCTTCCAGGGACTAGTCCCCTACGAGCAGTACTTC.

CDR3: CASSYLQAVTEPQHF. DNA for the CDR3: TGTGCCAGCAGTTACCTCCAAGCGGTTACCGAGCCCCAGCATTTT. This chain links TRBV6-2 or TRBV6-3 with TRBJ1-5; D gene unclear. This CDR3 contains 15 residues. Germline V gene sequence: CDR1 MNHEY, CDR2 SVGEGT. V was shortened by 2 bases and J by 8 bases, with 16 bases between the two germline ends.

This clone was recorded only once. This chain connects TRBV4-2 to TRBJ1-1; the match to TRBD1 covers 7 bases. The CDR3 length is 16 residues. Losses at the gene ends were 2 bases for V and 0 bases for J; bases not matched to a gene: 6. Germline values: CDR1 LGHNA, CDR2 YNFKEQ. The CDR3 sequence is CASSQFPGQMNTEAFF. Written as DNA, the CDR3 is TGTGCCAGCAGCCAATTCCCGGGACAGATGAACACTGAAGCTTTCTTT.

The chain is built from TRBV10-3 and TRBJ2-7, with 8 bases that match TRBD2. The CDR3 has 14 residues. V was clipped by 10 bases and J by 1 base; unmatched bases: 9. From germline, CDR1 is ENHRY and CDR2 SYGVKD. The DNA for the CDR3 is TGTGCCACGGTCCCCTTAGCGGGATCCTACGAGCAGTACTTC. Protein: CATVPLAGSYEQYF.

The rearrangement links TRBV7-2 to TRBJ2-7; weak D call: TRBD1 (5 bases). This CDR3 contains 14 residues. V lost 4 bases and J lost 6, with 16 bases in between. The germline CDR1 and CDR2 sequences are SGHTA and FQGNSA. The CDR3 nucleotides are TGTGCCAGCAGCTCCCAGGGCTCCCTCTCCGAGCAGTACTTC. Its protein is CASSSQGSLSEQYF.

The chain employs TRBV6-5 and TRBJ2-4; tentatively, D is TRBD2 (5 bases). The length of the CDR3 is 15 residues. The germline V gene has CDR1 MNHEY and CDR2 SVGAGI. V shed 0 bases and J shed 5 bases, with 11 bases lying between them. Here the CDR3 DNA reads TGTGCCAGCAGTTACTCGCGGGTGAATCAAAACATTCAGTACTTC. Its translation: CASSYSRVNQNIQYF.

CDR3 region: CASTQTEKAFF. CDR3 DNA: TGTGCCAGCACCCAAACAGAGAAAGCTTTCTTT. The chain links TRBV28 to TRBJ1-1; unclear D gene. The CDR3 length is 11 residues. From germline, CDR1 is MDHEN and CDR2 SYDVKM. V was pared by 7 bases and J by 9 bases, with 12 bases between. The complete variable domain, with remaining parts taken from reference TRBV28 and TRBJ1-1, reads DVKVTQSSRYLVKRTGEKVFLECVQDMDHENMFWYRQDPGLGLRLIYFSYDVKMKEKGDIPEGYSVSREKKERFSLILESASTNQTSMYLCASTQTEKAFFGQGTRLTVV.

CDR3 DNA sequence: TGTGCCAGCAGCCCGTATCGGGGAGAAAAACTGTTTTTT. It yields the protein CASSPYRGEKLFF. This chain links TRBV14 with TRBJ1-4; no definite D call. Germline CDR1 SGHDN, CDR2 FVKESK. V dropped 4 bases and J dropped 8 bases, with 11 bases sitting between them. The CDR3 has 13 amino acids.

The chain links TRBV4-1 to TRBJ2-4, with D perhaps TRBD1 (6 bases). The length of the CDR3 is 16 residues. Germline V gene data show CDR1 as MGHRA and CDR2 as YSYEKL. Trimming took off 0 bases at V and 5 bases at J, with 14 bases between the two ends. Here the CDR3 reads CASSQDPPQGQNIQYF. The CDR3, as DNA: TGCGCCAGCAGCCAAGATCCCCCGCAGGGGCAAAACATTCAGTACTTC.

DNA of the CDR3: TGTGCCAGCAGTGAAAGGGGCTCAGATACGCAGTATTTT. Its protein product is CASSERGSDTQYF. This chain links TRBV6-4 with TRBJ2-3; D is possibly TRBD1 (5 bases). The CDR3 loop spans 13 amino acids. Trimming removed 3 bases from V and 4 bases from J, with 8 bases in between. Germline CDR1 MRHNA, CDR2 SNTAGT.

V and J are TRBV10-3 and TRBJ1-2; a possible D gene is TRBD1 (6 bases). Trimming took off 5 bases at V and 3 bases at J, with 13 bases between the two ends. This CDR3 comprises 14 residues. The germline V gene has CDR1 ENHRY and CDR2 SYGVKD. CDR3 loop: CAISRTGADYGYTF. DNA for the CDR3: TGTGCCATCAGTCGAACGGGGGCCGACTATGGCTACACCTTC.